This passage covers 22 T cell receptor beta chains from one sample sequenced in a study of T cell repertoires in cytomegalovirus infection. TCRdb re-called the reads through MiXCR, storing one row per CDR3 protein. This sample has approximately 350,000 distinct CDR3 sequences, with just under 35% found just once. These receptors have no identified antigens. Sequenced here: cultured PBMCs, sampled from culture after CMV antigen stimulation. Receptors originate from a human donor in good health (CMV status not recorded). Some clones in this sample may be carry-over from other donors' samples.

CDR3 nucleotide sequence: TGTGCCAGCATCAAGGACAGGTCCTACGAGCAGTACTTC. Protein product: CASIKDRSYEQYF. The chain combines TRBV28 with TRBJ2-7; 7 bases line up with TRBD1. CDR3 length: 13 amino acids. The germline V gene has CDR1 MDHEN and CDR2 SYDVKM. Trimming at V came to 7 bases and at J to 1 base, leaving 4 bases not matched to a gene.

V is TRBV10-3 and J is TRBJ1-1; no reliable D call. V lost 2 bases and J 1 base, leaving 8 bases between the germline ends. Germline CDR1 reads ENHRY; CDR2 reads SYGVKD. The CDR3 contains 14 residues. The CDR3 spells CAISETDGNTEAFF. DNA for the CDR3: TGTGCCATCAGTGAGACTGACGGGAACACTGAAGCTTTCTTT.

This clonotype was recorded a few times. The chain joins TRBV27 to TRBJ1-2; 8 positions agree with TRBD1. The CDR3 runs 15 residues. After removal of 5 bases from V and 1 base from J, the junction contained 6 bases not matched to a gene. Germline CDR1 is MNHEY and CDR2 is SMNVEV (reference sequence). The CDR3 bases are TGTGCCAGCAGTACCGGGACAGGACTTAACTATGGCTACACCTTC. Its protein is CASSTGTGLNYGYTF.

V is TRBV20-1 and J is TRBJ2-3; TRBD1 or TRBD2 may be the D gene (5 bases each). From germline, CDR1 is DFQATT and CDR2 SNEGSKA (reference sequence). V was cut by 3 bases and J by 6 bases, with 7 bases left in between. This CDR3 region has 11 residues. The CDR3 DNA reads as TGCAGTGCTAGCTGGGGGGATACGCAGTATTTT. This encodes CSASWGDTQYF.

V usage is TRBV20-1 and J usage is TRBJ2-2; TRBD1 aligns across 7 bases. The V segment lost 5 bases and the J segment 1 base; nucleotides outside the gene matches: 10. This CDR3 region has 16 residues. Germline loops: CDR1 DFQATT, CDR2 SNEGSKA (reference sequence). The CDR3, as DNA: TGCAGTGCTCTCGATGCTCGGACAGGGAACACCGGGGAGCTGTTTTTT. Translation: CSALDARTGNTGELFF.

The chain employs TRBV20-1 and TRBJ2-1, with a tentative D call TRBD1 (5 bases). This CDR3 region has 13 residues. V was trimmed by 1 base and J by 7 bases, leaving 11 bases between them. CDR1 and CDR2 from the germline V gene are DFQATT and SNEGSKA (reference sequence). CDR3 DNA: TGCAGTGCTAGAGGGACACTGGGGAATGAGCAGTTCTTC. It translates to CSARGTLGNEQFF.

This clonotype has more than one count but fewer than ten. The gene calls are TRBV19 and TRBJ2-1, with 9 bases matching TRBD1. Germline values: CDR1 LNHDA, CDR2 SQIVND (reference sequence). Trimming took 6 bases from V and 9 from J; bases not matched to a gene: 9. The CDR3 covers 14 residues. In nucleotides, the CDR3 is TGTGCCAGTAGGCGACAGGGGGTGATGGGTGAGCAGTTCTTC. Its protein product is CASRRQGVMGEQFF.

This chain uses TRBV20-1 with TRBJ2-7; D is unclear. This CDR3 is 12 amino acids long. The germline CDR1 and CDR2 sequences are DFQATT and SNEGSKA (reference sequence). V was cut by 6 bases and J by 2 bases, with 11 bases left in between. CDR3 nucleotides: TGCAGTGCCCTCACAAGAACCTACGAGCAGTACGTC. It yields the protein CSALTRTYEQYV.

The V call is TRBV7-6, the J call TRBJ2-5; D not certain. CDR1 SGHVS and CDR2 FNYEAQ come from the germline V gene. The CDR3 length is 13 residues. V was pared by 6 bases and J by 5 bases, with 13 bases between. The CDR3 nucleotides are TGTGCCAGCAGTTTCCCCTCCGGGGAGACCCAGTACTTC. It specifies CASSFPSGETQYF.

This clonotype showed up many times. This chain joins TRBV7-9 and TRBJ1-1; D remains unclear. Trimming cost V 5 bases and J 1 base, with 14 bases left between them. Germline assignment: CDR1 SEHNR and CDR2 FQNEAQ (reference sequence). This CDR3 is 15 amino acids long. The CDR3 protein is CASSPTKGRNTEAFF. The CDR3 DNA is TGTGCCAGCAGCCCTACGAAGGGCAGGAACACTGAAGCTTTCTTT.

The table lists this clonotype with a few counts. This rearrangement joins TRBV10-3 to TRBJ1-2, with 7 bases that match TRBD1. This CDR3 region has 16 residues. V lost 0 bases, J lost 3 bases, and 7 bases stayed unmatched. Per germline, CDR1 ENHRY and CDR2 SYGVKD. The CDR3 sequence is CAISESTKQGDYGYTF. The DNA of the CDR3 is TGTGCCATCAGTGAGTCGACGAAGCAGGGGGACTATGGCTACACCTTC.

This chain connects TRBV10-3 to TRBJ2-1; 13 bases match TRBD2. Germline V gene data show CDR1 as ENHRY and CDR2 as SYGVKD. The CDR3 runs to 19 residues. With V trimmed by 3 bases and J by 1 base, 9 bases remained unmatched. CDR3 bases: TGTGCCATCAGTGAAAGGACTAGCGGGAGAAAGGGGTCCTACAATGAGCAGTTCTTC. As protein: CAISERTSGRKGSYNEQFF.

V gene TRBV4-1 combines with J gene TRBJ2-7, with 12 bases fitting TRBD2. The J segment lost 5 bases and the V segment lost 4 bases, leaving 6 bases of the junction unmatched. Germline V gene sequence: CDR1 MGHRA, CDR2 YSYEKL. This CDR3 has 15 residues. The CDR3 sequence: CASSRRLAGVHEQYF. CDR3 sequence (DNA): TGCGCCAGCAGCCGTCGACTAGCGGGAGTTCACGAGCAGTACTTC.

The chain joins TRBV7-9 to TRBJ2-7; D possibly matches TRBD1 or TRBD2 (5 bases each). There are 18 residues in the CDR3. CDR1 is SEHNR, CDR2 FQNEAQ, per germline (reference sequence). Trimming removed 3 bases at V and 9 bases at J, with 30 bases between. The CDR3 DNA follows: TGTGCCAGCAGCTTTAGTAGCGACAGTCCGACAGTCCTGATGTGGCAGTACTTC. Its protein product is CASSFSSDSPTVLMWQYF.

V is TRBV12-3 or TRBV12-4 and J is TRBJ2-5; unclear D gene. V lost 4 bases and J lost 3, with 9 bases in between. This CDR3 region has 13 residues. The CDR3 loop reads CASSSGRKETQYF. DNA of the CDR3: TGTGCCAGCAGTTCCGGACGGAAAGAGACCCAGTACTTC.

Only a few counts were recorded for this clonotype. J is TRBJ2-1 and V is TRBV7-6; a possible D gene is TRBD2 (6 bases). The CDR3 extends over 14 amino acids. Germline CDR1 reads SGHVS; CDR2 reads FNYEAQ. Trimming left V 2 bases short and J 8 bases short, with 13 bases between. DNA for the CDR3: TGTGCCAGCAGCTTATTCGGGGGTCTAGATGAGCAGTTCTTC. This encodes CASSLFGGLDEQFF.

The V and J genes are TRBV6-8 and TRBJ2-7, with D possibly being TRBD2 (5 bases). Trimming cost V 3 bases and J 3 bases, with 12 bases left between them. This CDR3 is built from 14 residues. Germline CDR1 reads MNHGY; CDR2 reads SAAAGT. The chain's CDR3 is CASSYRTGNYEQYF. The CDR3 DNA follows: TGTGCCAGCAGTTATAGGACGGGAAACTACGAGCAGTACTTC.

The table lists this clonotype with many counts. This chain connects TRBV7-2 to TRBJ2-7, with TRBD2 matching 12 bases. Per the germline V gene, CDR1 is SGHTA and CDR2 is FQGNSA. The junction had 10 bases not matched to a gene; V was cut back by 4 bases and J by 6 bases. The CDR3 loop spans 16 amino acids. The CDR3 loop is CASSSGRLAGVSEQYF. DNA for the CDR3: TGTGCCAGCAGCTCCGGACGACTAGCGGGAGTCTCCGAGCAGTACTTC. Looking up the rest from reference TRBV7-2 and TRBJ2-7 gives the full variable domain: GAGVSQSPSNKVTEKGKDVELRCDPISGHTALYWYRQSLGQGLEFLIYFQGNSAPDKSGLPSDRFSAERTGGSVSTLTIQRTQQEDSAVYLCASSSGRLAGVSEQYFGPGTRLTVT.

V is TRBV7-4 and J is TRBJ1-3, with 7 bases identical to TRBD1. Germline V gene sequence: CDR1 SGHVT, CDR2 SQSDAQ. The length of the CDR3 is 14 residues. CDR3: CAIQGTNSGNTIYF. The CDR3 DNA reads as TGTGCAATACAGGGGACGAATTCTGGAAACACCATATATTTT.

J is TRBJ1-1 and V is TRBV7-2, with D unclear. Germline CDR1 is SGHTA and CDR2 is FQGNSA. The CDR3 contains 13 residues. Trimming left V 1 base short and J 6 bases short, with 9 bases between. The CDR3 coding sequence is TGTGCCAGCAGCTTAGGTTTAAGTGCTGAAGCTTTCTTT. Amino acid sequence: CASSLGLSAEAFF.

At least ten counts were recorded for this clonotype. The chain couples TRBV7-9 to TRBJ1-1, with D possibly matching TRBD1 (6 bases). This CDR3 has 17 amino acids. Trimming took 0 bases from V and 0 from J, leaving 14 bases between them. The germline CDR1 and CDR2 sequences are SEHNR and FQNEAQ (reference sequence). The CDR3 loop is CASSLALGGHLNTEAFF. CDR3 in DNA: TGTGCCAGCAGCTTAGCATTGGGGGGACACCTGAACACTGAAGCTTTCTTT.

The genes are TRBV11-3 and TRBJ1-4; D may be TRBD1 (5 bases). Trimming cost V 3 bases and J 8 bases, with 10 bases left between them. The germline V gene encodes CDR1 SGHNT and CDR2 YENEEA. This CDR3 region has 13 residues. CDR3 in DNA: TGTGCCAGCAGCTTGTGGACATGGGAAAAACTGTTTTTT. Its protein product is CASSLWTWEKLFF.